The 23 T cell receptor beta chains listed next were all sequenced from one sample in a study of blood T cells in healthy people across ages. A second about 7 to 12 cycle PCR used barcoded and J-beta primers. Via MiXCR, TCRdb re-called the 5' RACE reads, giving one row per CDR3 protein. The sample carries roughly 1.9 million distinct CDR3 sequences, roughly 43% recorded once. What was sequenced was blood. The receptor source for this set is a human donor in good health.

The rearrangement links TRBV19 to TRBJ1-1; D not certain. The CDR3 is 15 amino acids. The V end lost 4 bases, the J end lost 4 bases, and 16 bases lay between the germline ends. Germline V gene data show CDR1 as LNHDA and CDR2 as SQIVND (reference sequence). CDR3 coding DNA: TGTGCCAGTAGTACCCCACCGTCCGGCCGCACTGAAGCTTTCTTT. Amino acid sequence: CASSTPPSGRTEAFF.

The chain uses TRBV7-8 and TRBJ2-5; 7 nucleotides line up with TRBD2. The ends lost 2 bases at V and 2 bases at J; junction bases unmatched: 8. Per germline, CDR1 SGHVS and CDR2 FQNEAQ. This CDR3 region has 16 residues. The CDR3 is CASSLTGGGPQETQYF. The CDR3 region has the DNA TGTGCCAGCAGCTTAACGGGCGGGGGACCGCAAGAGACCCAGTACTTC.

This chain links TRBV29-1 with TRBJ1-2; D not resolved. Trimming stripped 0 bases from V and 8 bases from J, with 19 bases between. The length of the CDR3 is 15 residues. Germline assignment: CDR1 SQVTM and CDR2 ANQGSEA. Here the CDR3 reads CSVEERQALLAGYTF. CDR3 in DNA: TGCAGCGTTGAAGAACGGCAGGCCCTCTTAGCAGGCTACACCTTC.

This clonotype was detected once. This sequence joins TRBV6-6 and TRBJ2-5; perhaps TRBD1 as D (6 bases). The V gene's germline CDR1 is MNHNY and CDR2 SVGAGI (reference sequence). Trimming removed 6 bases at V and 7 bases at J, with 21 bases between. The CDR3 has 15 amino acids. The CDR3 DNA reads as TGTGCCAGCAGCCGAGGACAGACCCCAAGAGGGACCCAGTACTTC. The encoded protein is CASSRGQTPRGTQYF.

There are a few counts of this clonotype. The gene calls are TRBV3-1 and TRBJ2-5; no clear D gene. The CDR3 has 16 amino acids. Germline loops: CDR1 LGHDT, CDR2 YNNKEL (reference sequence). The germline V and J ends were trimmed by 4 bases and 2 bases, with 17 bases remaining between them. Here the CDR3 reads CASSLPLSGEQETQYF. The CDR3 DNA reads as TGTGCCAGCAGCCTCCCCCTATCAGGAGAACAAGAGACCCAGTACTTC.

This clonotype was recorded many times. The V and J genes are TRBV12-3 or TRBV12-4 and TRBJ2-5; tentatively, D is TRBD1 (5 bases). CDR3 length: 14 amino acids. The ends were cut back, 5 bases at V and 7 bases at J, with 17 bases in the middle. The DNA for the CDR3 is TGTGCCAGCAGTCCGCCCGTTTCGCAGGGGACCCAGTACTTC. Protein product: CASSPPVSQGTQYF.

The CDR3 DNA follows: TGTGCTAGTGGTTTGGAAGGGAGACAGCCCCAGCATTTT. This codes for CASGLEGRQPQHF. The V call is TRBV12-5, the J call TRBJ1-5, with D uncertain. The CDR3 is 13 residues long. Germline V CDR1 and CDR2: LGHNT, FRNRAP. The V and J ends lost 1 base and 7 bases respectively, with 8 bases between them. Complete variable domain (other parts from reference TRBV12-5 and TRBJ1-5): DARVTQTPRHKVTEMGQEVTMRCQPILGHNTVFWYRQTMMQGLELLAYFRNRAPLDDSGMPKDRFSAEMPDATLATLKIQPSEPRDSAVYFCASGLEGRQPQHFGDGTRLSIL.

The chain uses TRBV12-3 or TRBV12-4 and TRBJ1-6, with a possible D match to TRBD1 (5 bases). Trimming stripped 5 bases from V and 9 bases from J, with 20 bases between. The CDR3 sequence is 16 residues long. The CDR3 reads CASSVFPGLGISPLHF. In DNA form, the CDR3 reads TGTGCCAGCAGTGTTTTCCCGGGACTGGGCATTTCACCCCTCCACTTT.

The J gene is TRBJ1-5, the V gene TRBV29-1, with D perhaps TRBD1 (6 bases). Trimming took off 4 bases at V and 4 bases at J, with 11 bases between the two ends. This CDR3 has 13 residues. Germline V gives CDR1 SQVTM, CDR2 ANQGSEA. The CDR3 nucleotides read TGCAGCGTTGCAGACAGGAGGAATCAGCCCCAGCATTTT. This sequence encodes CSVADRRNQPQHF.

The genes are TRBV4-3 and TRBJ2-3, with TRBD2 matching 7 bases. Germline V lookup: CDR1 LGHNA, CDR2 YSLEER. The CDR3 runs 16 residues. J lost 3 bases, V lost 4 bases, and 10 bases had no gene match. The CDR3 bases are TGCGCCAGCAGCCTTCACACCAGCGGGGTTACAGATACGCAGTATTTT. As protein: CASSLHTSGVTDTQYF.

CDR3 in amino acids: CASSPRDPTSSEQYF. The CDR3 region has the DNA TGTGCCAGCTCACCCCGGGATCCTACCTCATCCGAGCAGTACTTC. The chain has TRBV18 and TRBJ2-7; a possible D gene is TRBD2 (5 bases). This CDR3 is built from 15 residues. Per germline, CDR1 KGHSH and CDR2 LQKENI. Trimming cost V 3 bases and J 6 bases, with 18 bases left between them.

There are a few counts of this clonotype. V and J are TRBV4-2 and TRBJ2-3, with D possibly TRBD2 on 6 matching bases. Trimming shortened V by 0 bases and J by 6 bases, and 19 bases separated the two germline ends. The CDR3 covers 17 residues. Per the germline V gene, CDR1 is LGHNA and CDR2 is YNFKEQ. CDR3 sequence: CASSQEFAGLTGDTQYF. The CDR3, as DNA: TGTGCCAGCAGCCAAGAATTTGCGGGGTTAACTGGGGATACGCAGTATTTT.

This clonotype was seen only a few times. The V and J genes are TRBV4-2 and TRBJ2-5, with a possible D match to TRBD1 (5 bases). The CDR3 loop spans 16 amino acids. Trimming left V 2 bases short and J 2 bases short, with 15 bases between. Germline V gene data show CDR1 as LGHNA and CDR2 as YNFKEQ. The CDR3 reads CASSQSTAQGQETQYF. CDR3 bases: TGTGCCAGCAGCCAATCGACCGCCCAGGGACAAGAGACCCAGTACTTC.

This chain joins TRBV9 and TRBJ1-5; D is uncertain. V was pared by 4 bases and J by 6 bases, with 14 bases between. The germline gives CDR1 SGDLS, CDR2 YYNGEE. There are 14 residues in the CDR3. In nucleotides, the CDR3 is TGTGCCAGCAGCCTCGATTCGGAGGGTCAGCCCCAGCATTTT. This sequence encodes CASSLDSEGQPQHF.

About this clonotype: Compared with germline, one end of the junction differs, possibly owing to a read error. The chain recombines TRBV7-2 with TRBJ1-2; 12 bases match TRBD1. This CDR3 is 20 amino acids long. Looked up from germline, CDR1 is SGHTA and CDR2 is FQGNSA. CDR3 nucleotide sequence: TGTGTCAGCAGCTTAGCCCCTACCGGGACAGGGGGCCGAATCAACTATGGCTACACCTTC. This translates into CVSSLAPTGTGGRINYGYTF.

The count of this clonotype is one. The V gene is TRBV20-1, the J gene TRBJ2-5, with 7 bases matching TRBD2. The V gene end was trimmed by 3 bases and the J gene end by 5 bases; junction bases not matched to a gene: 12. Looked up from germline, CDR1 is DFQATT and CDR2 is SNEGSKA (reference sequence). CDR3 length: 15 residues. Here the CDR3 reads CSASQTAGVWETQYF. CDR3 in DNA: TGCAGTGCTAGCCAAACCGCGGGGGTATGGGAGACCCAGTACTTC.

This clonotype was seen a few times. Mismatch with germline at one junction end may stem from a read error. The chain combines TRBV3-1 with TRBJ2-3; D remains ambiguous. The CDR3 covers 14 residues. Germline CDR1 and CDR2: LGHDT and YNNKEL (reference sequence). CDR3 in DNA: TGTACCAGCAGCCTCACTAATTTCCCAGATACGCAGTATTTT. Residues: CTSSLTNFPDTQYF.

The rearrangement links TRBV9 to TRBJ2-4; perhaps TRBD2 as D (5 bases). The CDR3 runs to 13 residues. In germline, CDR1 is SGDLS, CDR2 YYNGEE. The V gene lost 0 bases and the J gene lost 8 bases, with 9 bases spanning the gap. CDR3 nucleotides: TGTGCCAGCAGCGTAGCTGGGCGGGACATTCAGTACTTC. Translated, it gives CASSVAGRDIQYF.

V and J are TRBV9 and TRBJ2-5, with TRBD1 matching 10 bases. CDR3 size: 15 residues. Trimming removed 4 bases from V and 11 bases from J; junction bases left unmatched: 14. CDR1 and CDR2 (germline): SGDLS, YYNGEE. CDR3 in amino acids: CASSSWDRGTPKQYF. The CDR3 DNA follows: TGTGCCAGCAGCAGCTGGGACAGGGGAACTCCCAAGCAGTACTTC.

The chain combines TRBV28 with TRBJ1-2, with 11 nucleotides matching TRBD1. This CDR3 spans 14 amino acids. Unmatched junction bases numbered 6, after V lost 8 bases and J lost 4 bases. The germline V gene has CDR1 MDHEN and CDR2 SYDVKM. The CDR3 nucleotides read TGTGCCAGCGGGGACAGGGGGACCTCCTATGGCTACACCTTC. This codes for CASGDRGTSYGYTF.

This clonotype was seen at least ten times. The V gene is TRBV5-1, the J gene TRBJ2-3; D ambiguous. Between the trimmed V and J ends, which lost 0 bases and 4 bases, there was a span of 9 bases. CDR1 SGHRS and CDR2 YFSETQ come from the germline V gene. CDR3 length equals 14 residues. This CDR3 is CASSLVRSSDTQYF. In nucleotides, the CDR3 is TGCGCCAGCAGCTTGGTTAGGAGTTCAGATACGCAGTATTTT.

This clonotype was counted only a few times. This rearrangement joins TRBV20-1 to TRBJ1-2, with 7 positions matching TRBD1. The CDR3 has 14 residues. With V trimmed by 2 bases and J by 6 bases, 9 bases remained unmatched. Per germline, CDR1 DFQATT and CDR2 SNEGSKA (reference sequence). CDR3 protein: CSARSKDRLDGYTF. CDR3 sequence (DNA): TGCAGTGCTAGATCTAAGGACAGGTTGGATGGCTACACCTTC.

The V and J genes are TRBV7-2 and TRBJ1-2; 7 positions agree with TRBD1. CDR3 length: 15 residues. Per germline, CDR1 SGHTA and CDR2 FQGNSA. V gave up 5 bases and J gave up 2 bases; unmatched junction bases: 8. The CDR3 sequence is CASSPTGDVNYGYTF. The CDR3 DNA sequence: TGTGCCAGCAGCCCAACAGGGGATGTGAACTATGGCTACACCTTC.